This T cell receptor (beta chain) was found in a study of long-term antiretroviral therapy in people with HIV. Study details: Of all samples, the earliest predate the 2015 immediate-ART recommendation by about a decade. Study-level findings and limits: For ART adherence, viral resistance and therapy changes, no data were available. Controls had broader CDR3 length ranges than HIV repertoires did.

Regarding this clone: Antigen: not known.

There are 13 residues in the CDR3. Germline V CDR1 and CDR2: MNHEY, SVGAGI. Trimming took off 3 bases at V and 5 bases at J, with 10 bases between the two ends. The assay, immunoSEQ v3.0, was run at survey level. The method was immunoSEQ multiplex PCR; TCRdb's version includes in-frame clones alone and lacks a portion of them. The sample lists some 31,000 clones; 70% to 90% were seen once. The material sequenced was unsorted PBMCs, taken 1.1 years after starting antiretroviral therapy. This chain links TRBV6-5 with TRBJ1-2; D not certain. This TCR was recovered from a young man with HIV. This chain's CDR3 is CASSYSTKYGYTF. The CDR3 DNA is TGTGCCAGCAGTTATAGTACGAAGTATGGCTACACCTTC.